These T cell receptor beta chains were read from a single sample in a study of CD8+CD57+ T cells in acquired aplastic anemia. TCRdb fed the reads into MiXCR, producing one record per CDR3 protein. The sample records 120,000 or so distinct CDR3 sequences, 30% to 45% being singletons. The source material was sorted CD4+, CD8+, or CD8+CD57+ T cells (not recorded which) from PBMCs. The receptor source for this set is a human donor with aplastic anemia. The conserved cysteine and the conserved F or W are not part of the CDR3 here. Rows may omit the clone size; those that give it use once, few, many or a size class.

clone_size j_call v_call cdr3_aa
many TRBJ1-4 TRBV6-7 ASSYSTDSSREKLF
many TRBJ1-6 TRBV5-5 ASRKTGEGGNSPLH
many TRBJ1-2 TRBV5-1 ASSSRTGGSSYGYT
many TRBJ1-2 TRBV6-5 ASSSAGGAGGYT
NA TRBJ1-2 TRBV4-2 VSSPEEGASYT
NA TRBJ2-1 TRBV20-1 SAREGTSDYNEQF
NA TRBJ2-1 TRBV5-6 ASSPGTGGTYNEQF
many TRBJ2-2 TRBV6-2/TRBV6-3 ASTTGQASTGELF
many TRBJ2-2 TRBV4-1 ASRKNPGELF
NA TRBJ2-4 TRBV6-1 ATLQGAQDIIQY
many TRBJ2-7 TRBV20-1 SARDLSTEQY
many TRBJ1-5 TRBV6-1 ASIPWTGSVQPQH
NA TRBJ1-3 TRBV6-1 ASSRQGLYSGNTIY
few TRBJ1-4 TRBV5-1 ASSWDPDEKLF
NA TRBJ1-2 TRBV5-4 ASSPGGYT
many TRBJ2-7 TRBV11-2 ASSQGTGYAYEQY
many TRBJ2-3 TRBV5-4 ASSQPSTDTQY
NA TRBJ2-7 TRBV2 ASSELRGPYEQY
many TRBJ1-1 TRBV7-9 ASSLYGTEAF
NA TRBJ2-1 TRBV20-1 SASVLAANEQF
few TRBJ2-7 TRBV11-2 ASSLGLAGYYEQY
many TRBJ2-4 TRBV19 ASSIKGPQNIQY
many TRBJ1-1 TRBV20-1 SARVPWTNTEAF
many TRBJ1-2 TRBV29-1 SVGEFPRGYT
many TRBJ1-1 TRBV6-5 ASRRDSYTEAF
many TRBJ2-1 TRBV2 ASSAGPRYNEQF